This T cell receptor (beta chain) was recovered during a study of T cells after yellow fever vaccination. The germline V gene encodes CDR1 DFQATT and CDR2 SNEGSKA (reference sequence). Trimming stripped 3 bases from V and 2 bases from J, with 13 bases between. The CDR3 runs to 14 residues. TCRdb reanalysed the 5' RACE reads using MiXCR and keeps one entry per CDR3 protein. The table has hundreds of thousands of distinct CDR3 sequences, about 4% seen once. In this sample, this clonotype turned up a few times. The chain employs TRBV20-1 and TRBJ2-5; D not resolved. Specimen: PBMCs, collected 5 days after the yellow fever booster vaccination. This clonotype was sampled from a man between 18 and 35 years old who received the YFV17D yellow fever vaccine. CDR3 DNA: TGCAGTGCTAGGGGCGGCCTCGCTCAAGAGACCCAGTACTTC. Residues: CSARGGLAQETQYF.